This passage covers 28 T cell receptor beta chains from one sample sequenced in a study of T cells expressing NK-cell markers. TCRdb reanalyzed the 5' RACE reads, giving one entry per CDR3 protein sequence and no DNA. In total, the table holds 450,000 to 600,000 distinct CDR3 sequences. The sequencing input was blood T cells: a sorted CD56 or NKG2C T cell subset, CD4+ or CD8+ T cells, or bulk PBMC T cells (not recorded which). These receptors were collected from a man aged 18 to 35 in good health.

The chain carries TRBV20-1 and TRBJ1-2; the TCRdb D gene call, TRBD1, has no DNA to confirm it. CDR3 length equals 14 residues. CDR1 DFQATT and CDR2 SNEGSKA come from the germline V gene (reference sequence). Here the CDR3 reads CSAREGGSQHGYTF.

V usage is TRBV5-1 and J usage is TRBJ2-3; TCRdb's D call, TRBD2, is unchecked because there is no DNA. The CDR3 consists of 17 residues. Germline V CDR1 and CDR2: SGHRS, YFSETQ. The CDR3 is CASSLSASASSTDTQYF.

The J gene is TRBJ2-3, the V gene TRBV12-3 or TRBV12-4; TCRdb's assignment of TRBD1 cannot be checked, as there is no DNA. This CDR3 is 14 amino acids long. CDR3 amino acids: CASRTGASTDTQYF.

The CDR3 sequence is CASSLGASGLADEQFF. This rearrangement joins TRBV5-1 to TRBJ2-1; the D call from TCRdb, TRBD2, cannot be confirmed without DNA. The CDR3 totals 16 residues. CDR1 and CDR2 from the germline V gene are SGHRS and YFSETQ.

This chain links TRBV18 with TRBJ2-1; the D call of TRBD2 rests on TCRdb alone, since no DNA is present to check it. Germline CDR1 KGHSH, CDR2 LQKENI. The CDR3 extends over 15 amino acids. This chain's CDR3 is CASSMGLAPYNEQFF.

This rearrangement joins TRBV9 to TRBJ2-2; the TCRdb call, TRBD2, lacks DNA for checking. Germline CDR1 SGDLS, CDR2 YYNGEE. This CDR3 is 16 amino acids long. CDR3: CASSPRLAGGAGELFF.

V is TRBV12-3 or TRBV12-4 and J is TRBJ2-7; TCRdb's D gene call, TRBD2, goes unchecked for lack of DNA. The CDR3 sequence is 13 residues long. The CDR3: CATRAGEGYEQYF.

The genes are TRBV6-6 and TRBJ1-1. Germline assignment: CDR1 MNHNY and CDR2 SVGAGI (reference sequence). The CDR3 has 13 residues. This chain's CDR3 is CATAHNPNTEAFF.

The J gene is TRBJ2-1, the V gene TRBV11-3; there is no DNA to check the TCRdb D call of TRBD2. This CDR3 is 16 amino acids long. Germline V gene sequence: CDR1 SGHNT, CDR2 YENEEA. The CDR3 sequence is CASSLRTGTSNNEQFF. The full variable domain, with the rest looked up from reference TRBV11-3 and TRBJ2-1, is EAGVVQSPRYKIIEKKQPVAFWCNPISGHNTLYWYLQNLGQGPELLIRYENEEAVDDSQLPKDRFSAERLKGVDSTLKIQPAELGDSAVYLCASSLRTGTSNNEQFFGPGTRLTVL.

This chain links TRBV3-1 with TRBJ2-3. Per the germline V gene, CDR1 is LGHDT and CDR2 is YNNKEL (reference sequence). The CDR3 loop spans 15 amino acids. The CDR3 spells CASSQFLRSTDTQYF.

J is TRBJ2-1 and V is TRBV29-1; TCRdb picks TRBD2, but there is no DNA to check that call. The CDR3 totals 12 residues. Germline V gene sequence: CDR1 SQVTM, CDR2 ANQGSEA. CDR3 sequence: CSATPDFNEQFF.

The CDR3 loop reads CASSGRQGGEKLFF. The chain couples TRBV9 to TRBJ1-4; the D call from TCRdb, TRBD1, cannot be confirmed without DNA. CDR3 length equals 14 residues. CDR1 is SGDLS and CDR2 is YYNGEE in the germline V gene.

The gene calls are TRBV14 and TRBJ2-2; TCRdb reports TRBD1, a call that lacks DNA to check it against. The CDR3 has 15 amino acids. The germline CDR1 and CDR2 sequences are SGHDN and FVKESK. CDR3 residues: CASRRVGGSTGELFF.

CDR3 loop: CSARVPGAGDTQYF. The chain uses TRBV20-1 and TRBJ2-3; TCRdb outputs TRBD1, but without DNA this stays unchecked. The germline V gene has CDR1 DFQATT and CDR2 SNEGSKA (reference sequence). CDR3 length equals 14 residues.

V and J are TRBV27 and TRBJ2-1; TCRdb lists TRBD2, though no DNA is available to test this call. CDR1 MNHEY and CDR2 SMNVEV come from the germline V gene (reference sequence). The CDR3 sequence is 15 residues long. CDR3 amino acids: CASSLEREAYNEQFF.

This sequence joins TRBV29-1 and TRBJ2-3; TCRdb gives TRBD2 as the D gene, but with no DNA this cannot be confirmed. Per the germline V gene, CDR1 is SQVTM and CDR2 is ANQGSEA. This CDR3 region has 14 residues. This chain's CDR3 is CSGRRLLGTDTQYF.

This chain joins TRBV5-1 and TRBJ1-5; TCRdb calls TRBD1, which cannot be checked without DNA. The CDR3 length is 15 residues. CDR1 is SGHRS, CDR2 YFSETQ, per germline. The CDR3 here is CASSSGDRGNQPQHF.

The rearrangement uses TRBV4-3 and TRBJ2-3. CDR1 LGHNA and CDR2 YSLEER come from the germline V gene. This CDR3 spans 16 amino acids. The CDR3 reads CASSQDRGTGTDTQYF.

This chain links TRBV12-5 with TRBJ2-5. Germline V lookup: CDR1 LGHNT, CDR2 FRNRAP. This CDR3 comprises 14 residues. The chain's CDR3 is CASGLVGSKETQYF.

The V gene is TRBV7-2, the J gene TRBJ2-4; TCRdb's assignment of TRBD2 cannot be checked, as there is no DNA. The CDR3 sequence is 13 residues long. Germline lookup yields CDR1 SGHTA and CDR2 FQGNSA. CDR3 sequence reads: CASSLLLESIQYF.

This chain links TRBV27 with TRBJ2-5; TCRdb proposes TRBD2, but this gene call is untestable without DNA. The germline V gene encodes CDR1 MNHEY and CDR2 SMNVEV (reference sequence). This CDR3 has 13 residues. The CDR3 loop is CASGTSGIETQYF.

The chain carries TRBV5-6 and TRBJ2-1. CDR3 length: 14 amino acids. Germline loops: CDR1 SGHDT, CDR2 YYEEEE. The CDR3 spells CASSFFELPNEQFF.

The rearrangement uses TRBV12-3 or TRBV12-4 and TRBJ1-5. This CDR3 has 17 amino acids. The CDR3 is CASSFVGQRYSNQPQHF.

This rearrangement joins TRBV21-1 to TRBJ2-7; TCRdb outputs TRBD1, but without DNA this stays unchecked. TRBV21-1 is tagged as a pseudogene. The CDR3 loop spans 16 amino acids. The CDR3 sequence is CASSPYGTGGPYEQYF.

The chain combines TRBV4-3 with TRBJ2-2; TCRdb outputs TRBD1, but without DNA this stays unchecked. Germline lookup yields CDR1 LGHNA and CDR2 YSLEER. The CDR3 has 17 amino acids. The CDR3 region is CASSQDVEGAGTGELFF.

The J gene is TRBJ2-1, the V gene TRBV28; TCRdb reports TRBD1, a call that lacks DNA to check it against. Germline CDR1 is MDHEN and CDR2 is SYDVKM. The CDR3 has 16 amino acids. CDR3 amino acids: CASSSQSGVSYNEQFF.

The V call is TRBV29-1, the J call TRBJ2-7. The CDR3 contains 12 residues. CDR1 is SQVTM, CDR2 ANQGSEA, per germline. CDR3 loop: CSGGFTSYEQYF.

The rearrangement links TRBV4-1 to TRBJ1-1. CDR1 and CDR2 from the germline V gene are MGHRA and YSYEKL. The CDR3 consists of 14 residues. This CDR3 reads CASSQIKGNTEAFF.